This is a list of T cell receptor beta chains from one sample in a study of cytomegalovirus exposure and HLA in healthy donors. TCRdb keeps only in-frame clones here, not all; method: immunoSEQ multiplex PCR. There are about 270,000 clones in the sample; more than 55% occur only once, and approximately 2.5% lies in the top ten. The sample taken for sequencing was PBMCs. All receptors derive from a female donor in good health and CMV-seronegative. CDR3s include the opening cysteine and the closing phenylalanine or tryptophan. A D gene is named only where the DNA matches it firmly. Expanded clones are given a class, and other clones once, few, many or no size at all.

j_call,d_call,v_call,clone_size,cdr3_nt,cdr3_aa
TRBJ2-7,NA,TRBV2,once,TGTGCCAGCAGTGTTATGGTTGATCTCGGGAAGGTCTACGAGCAGTACTTC,CASSVMVDLGKVYEQYF
TRBJ2-7,TRBD2,TRBV7-2,NA,TGTGCCAGCAGCTCCACTAGCGGGAGACCCGAGCAGTACTTC,CASSSTSGRPEQYF
TRBJ1-2,NA,TRBV27,few,TGTGCCAGCAGTTTATCTCTAGGTGGCTACACCTTC,CASSLSLGGYTF
TRBJ1-5,NA,TRBV19,once,TGTGCCAGTAGTTACTCGGGGGGGAATCAGCCCCAGCATTTT,CASSYSGGNQPQHF
TRBJ2-3,TRBD2,TRBV7-9,NA,TGTGCCAGCAGCTTAGGGCTAGCGGCAGATACGCAGTATTTT,CASSLGLAADTQYF
TRBJ2-7,TRBD2,TRBV7-2,few,TGTGCCAGCAGCTTAGCTGGGACTAGCGACTACGAGCAGTACTTC,CASSLAGTSDYEQYF
TRBJ2-1,NA,TRBV5-1,NA,TGCGCCAGCAGCCGTTCCTACAATGAGCAGTTCTTC,CASSRSYNEQFF
TRBJ1-6,NA,TRBV2,once,TGTGCCAGCAAGGAAAACGGGAATAATTCACCCCTCCACTTT,CASKENGNNSPLHF
TRBJ2-2,TRBD1,TRBV28,NA,TGTGCCAGCAGTTTGACAGGGGGCTACGGGGAGCTGTTTTTT,CASSLTGGYGELFF
TRBJ2-4,NA,TRBV7-8,NA,TGTGCCAGCAGCTTAGCGGTTTGGGGGGAGCTAGCCAAAAACATTCAGTACTTC,CASSLAVWGELAKNIQYF
TRBJ2-7,TRBD2,TRBV6-5,NA,TGTGCCAGCAGTTACGCTAGCGGGGGGGCATACGAGCAGTACTTC,CASSYASGGAYEQYF
TRBJ1-3,TRBD1,TRBV5-1,NA,TGCGCCAGCGGGTCAGGGGGATCGGGAAACACCATATATTTT,CASGSGGSGNTIYF
TRBJ1-2,NA,TRBV6-1,NA,TGTGCCAGCAGTGCCCGATTCGGGGGAGGCACGGGGAATGGCTACACCTTC,CASSARFGGGTGNGYTF
TRBJ1-4,NA,TRBV5-4,few,TGTGCCAGCAGCATACGTCCAGGGTCCGGAGGGCCTAATGAAAAACTGTTTTTT,CASSIRPGSGGPNEKLFF
TRBJ1-1,NA,TRBV6-6,NA,TGTGCCAGCAGTGACCGGGGGGGGACTGAAGCTTCCTTT,CASSDRGGTEASF
TRBJ2-1,TRBD1,TRBV5-1,NA,TGCGCCAGCAGTCTGCCCGGGACAGGGGCTTACAATGAGCAGTTCTTC,CASSLPGTGAYNEQFF
TRBJ2-6,NA,TRBV6-8,NA,TGTGCCAGCAGTTACTCGTTTCGCCTCCCTAGCTCTGGGGCCAACGTCCTGACTTTC,CASSYSFRLPSSGANVLTF
TRBJ2-2,TRBD2,TRBV14,once,TGTGCCAGCAGCCAAGGCCTCACTAGCGGGAGGGGTAACACCGGGGAGCTGTTTTTT,CASSQGLTSGRGNTGELFF
TRBJ2-2,NA,TRBV6-5,NA,TGTGCCAGCAGTTACTCCCGTGCGGGGACCGGGGAGCTGTTTTTT,CASSYSRAGTGELFF
TRBJ2-2,NA,TRBV10-2,once,TGCGCCAGCAGTGTAGCCAAACCGAACACCGGGGAGCTGTTTTTT,CASSVAKPNTGELFF